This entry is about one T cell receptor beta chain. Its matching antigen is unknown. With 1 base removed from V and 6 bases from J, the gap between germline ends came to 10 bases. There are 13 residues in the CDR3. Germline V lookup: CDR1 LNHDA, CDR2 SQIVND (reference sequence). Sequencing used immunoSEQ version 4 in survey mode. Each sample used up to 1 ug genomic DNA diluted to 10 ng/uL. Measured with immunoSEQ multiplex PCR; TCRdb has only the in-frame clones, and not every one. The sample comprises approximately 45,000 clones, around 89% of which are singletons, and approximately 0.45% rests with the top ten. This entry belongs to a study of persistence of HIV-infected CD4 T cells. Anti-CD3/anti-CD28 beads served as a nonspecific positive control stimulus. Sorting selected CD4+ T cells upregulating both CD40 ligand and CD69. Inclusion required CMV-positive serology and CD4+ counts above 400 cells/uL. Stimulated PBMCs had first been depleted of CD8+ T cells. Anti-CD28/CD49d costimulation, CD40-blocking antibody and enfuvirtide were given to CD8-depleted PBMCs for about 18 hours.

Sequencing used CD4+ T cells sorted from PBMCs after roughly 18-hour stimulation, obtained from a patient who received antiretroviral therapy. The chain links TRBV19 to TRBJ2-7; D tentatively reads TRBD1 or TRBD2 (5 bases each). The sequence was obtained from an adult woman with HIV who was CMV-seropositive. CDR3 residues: CASSIAGTSEQYF. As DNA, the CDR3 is TGTGCCAGTAGTATAGCGGGGACGAGCGAGCAGTACTTC.